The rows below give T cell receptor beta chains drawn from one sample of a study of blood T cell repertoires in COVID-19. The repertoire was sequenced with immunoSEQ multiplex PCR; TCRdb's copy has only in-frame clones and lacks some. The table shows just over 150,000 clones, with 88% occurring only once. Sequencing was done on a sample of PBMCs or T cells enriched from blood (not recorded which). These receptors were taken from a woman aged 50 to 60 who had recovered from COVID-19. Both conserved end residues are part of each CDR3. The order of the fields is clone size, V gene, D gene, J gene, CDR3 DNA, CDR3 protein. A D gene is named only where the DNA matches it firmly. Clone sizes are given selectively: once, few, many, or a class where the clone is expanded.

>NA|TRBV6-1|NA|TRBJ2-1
TGTGCCAGCAGTGAAAGTAGCAGGGACAATGAGCAGTTCTTC
CASSESSRDNEQFF
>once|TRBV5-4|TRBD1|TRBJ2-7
TGTGCCAGCAGCCAAGGACAGGGCACCTACGAGCAGTACTTC
CASSQGQGTYEQYF
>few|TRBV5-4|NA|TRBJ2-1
TGTGCCAGCAGCTTGATGGAGGGGGGGTTAAATGAGCAGTTCTTC
CASSLMEGGLNEQFF
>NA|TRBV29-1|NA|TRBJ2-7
TGCAGCGTTGAACAGGCCTACGAGCAGTACTTC
CSVEQAYEQYF
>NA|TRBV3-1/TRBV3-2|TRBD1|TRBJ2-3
TGTGCCAGCAGCCGGGCAGGGGGCAACACAGATACGCAGTATTTT
CASSRAGGNTDTQYF
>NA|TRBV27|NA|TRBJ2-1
TGTGCCAGCAGTTTGGGTCCAGGGAAAGGTATATCCAAGCAGTTCTTC
CASSLGPGKGISKQFF
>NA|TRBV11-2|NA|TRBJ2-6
TGTGCCAGCATCCAGGCCCACTCTGGGGCCAACGTCCTGACTTTC
CASIQAHSGANVLTF
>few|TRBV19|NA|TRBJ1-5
TGTGCCAGTAGCCGACCAGGGTTTAGCAATCAGCCCCAGCATTTT
CASSRPGFSNQPQHF
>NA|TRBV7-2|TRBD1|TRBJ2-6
TGTGCCAGCAGCCGGGACAGTTCCCTGCCTTCTGGGGCCAACGTCCTGACTTTC
CASSRDSSLPSGANVLTF
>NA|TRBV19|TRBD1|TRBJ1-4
TGTGCCAGTAGCGCGACCGGGACAGGGGGTGAAAAACTGTTTTTT
CASSATGTGGEKLFF
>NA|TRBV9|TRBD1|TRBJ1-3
TGTGCCAGCAGCCCGACAGGGGGCTATGGAAACACCATATATTTT
CASSPTGGYGNTIYF
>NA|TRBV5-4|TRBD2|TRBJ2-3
TGTGCCAGCAGCTTGGTGGGAGGGAGTTCAGATACGCAGTATTTT
CASSLVGGSSDTQYF
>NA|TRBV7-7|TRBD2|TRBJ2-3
TGTGCTAGCAGCTTAGGACTAGGGGGCACAGATACGCAGTATTTT
CASSLGLGGTDTQYF
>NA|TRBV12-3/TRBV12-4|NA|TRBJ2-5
TGTGCCAGCGATCGAGCGGGTGGGGGGACCCAGTACTTC
CASDRAGGGTQYF
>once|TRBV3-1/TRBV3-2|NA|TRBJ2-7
TGTGCCAGCAGCTGGCCGGGAAGCTACGAGCAGTACTTC
CASSWPGSYEQYF
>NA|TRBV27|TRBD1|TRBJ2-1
TGTGCCAGCAGTCCGACAGGGAGCGAGCAGTTCTTC
CASSPTGSEQFF
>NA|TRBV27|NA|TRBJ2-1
TGTGCCAGCAGTTTTTCTGGCCATGGCTACAATGAGCAGTTCTTC
CASSFSGHGYNEQFF
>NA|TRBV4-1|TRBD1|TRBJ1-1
TGCGCCAGCAGGGACAGGGAGCGAGCTTTCTTT
CASRDRERAFF
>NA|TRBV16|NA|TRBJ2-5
TGTGCCAGCACCCGGGACTTCGAGACCCAGTACTTC
CASTRDFETQYF
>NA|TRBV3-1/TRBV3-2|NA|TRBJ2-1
TGTGCCAGCAGCCTACTGGGGAGGTACAATGAGCAGTTCTTC
CASSLLGRYNEQFF
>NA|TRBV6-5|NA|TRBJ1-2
TGTGCCAGCAGTTACGGGGGGTATGGCTACACCTTC
CASSYGGYGYTF
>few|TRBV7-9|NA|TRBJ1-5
TGTGCCAGCAGCCAGGGAGGGAGTCTGGGGCCCCAGCATTTT
CASSQGGSLGPQHF
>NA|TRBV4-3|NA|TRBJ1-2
TGCGCCAGCAGCCAAGATCAGGCTGGAGGCTACACCTTC
CASSQDQAGGYTF
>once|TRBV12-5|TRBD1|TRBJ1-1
TGTGCTAGTGGTTTGGCATCCGGGACAGGGGGGTTGGAAGCTTTCTTT
CASGLASGTGGLEAFF
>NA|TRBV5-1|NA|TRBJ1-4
TGCGCCAGCAGCCTCGACACAACTAATGAAAAACTGTTTTTT
CASSLDTTNEKLFF
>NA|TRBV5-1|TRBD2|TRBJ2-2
TGCGCCAGCAGCTCGGGGGGGCTGAACACCGGGGAGCTGTTTTTT
CASSSGGLNTGELFF
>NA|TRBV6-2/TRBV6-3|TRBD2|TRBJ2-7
TGTGCCAGCAGTTACTCGCCAGCGGGGGGGCCCCTCTACTCCTACGAGCAGTACTTC
CASSYSPAGGPLYSYEQYF
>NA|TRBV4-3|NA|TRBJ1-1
TGCGCCAGCAGCCAGGCATCCCGGGGGCGAGCGGGAACTGAAGCTTTCTTT
CASSQASRGRAGTEAFF
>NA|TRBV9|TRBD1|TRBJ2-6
TGTGCCAGCAGCCGAACAGGGGTAGGGGCCAACGTCCTGACTTTC
CASSRTGVGANVLTF
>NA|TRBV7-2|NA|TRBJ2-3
TGTGCCAGCAGCTTAGAGGCTAGCCGCACAGATACGCAGTATTTT
CASSLEASRTDTQYF
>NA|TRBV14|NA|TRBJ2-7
TGTGCCAGCAGCCCCCCCTCCGGGAAGGCGTCCTACGAGCAGTACTTC
CASSPPSGKASYEQYF
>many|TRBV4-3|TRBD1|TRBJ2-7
TGCGCCAGCAGCCATGGGACAGGGGCGGGGGAGCAGTACTTC
CASSHGTGAGEQYF
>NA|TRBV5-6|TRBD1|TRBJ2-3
TGTGCCAGCACCCGGTGGGACAGGGGGTTGGCAGATACGCAGTATTTT
CASTRWDRGLADTQYF
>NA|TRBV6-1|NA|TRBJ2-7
TGTGCCAGCAGTGAAGCGCGGGAGCAGTACTTC
CASSEAREQYF
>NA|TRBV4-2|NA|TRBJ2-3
TGTGCCAGCAGCCAAGCAAGCGAAATCTCACAGGGTAGTAAGTCAGATACGCAGTATTTT
CASSQASEISQGSKSDTQYF
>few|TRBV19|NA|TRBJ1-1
TGTGCCAGTGGGGCAGGGTACACTGAAGCTTTCTTT
CASGAGYTEAFF
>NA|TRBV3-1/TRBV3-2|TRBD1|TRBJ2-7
TGTGCCAGCAGCCAGGGGGTGGGGACAGGAGGGTACGAGCAGTACTTC
CASSQGVGTGGYEQYF